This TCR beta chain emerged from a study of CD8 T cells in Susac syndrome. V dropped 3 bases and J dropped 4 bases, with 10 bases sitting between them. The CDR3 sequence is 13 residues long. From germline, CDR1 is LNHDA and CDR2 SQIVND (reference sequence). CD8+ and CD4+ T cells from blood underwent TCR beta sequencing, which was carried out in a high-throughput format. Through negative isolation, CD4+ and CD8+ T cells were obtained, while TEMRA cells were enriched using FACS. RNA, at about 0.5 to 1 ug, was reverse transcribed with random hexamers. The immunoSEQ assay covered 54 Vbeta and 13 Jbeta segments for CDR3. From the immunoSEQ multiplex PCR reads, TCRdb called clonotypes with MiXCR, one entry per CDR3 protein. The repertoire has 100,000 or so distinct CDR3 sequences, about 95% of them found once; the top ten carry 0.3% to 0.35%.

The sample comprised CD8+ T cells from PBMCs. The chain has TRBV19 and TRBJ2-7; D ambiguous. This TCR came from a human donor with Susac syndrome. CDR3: CASSISSRYEQYF. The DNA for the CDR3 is TGTGCCAGTAGTATCTCAAGTAGGTACGAGCAGTACTTC.